Following are 8 T cell receptor beta chains from one sample sequenced in a study of CD8 T cells in Susac syndrome. About 0.45 to 1 ug RNA was reverse transcribed with random hexamers. TCRdb reprocessed the immunoSEQ multiplex PCR reads via MiXCR and lists one record per CDR3 protein. The sample shows fewer than 140,000 distinct CDR3 sequences, approximately 93% of them seen only once. Sequenced material: CD8+ T cells from PBMCs. Receptor source: a human donor with Susac syndrome.

This clonotype was seen more than once but under ten times. This chain links TRBV6-5 with TRBJ2-7; the D gene is possibly TRBD2 (6 bases). Trimming cost V 5 bases and J 7 bases, with 9 bases left between them. Germline CDR1 reads MNHEY; CDR2 reads SVGAGI. The CDR3 totals 11 residues. CDR3 sequence reads: CASSAGGEQYF. CDR3 in DNA: TGTGCCAGCAGTGCCGGGGGAGAGCAGTACTTC.

CDR3 loop: CASTHRALDTEAFF. The CDR3 DNA reads TGTGCCAGCACTCACAGGGCCCTGGACACTGAAGCTTTCTTT. V and J are TRBV12-3 or TRBV12-4 and TRBJ1-1; D might be TRBD1 (6 bases). The CDR3 length is 14 residues. V lost 7 bases to trimming and J lost 3 bases, with 15 bases between them.

The CDR3, as DNA: TGTGCCAGCAGTCCCAGGGGCCAGGGCCCGGGGGAGCAGTACTTC. Translation gives CASSPRGQGPGEQYF. The rearrangement uses TRBV12-3 or TRBV12-4 and TRBJ2-7; D perhaps matches TRBD1 (6 bases). The CDR3 contains 15 residues. The ends were cut back, 5 bases at V and 7 bases at J, with 21 bases in the middle.

V and J are TRBV27 and TRBJ2-7; D may correspond to TRBD1 or TRBD2 (7 bases each). V lost 6 bases to trimming and J lost 3 bases, with 15 bases between them. The length of the CDR3 is 14 residues. Germline V CDR1 and CDR2: MNHEY, SMNVEV (reference sequence). CDR3 bases: TGTGCCAGCAGCCGAGCGGGACAGCACTACGAGCAGTACTTC. Its protein product is CASSRAGQHYEQYF.

This sequence joins TRBV29-1 and TRBJ2-2, with D perhaps matching TRBD1 or TRBD2 (5 bases each). V was shortened by 5 bases and J by 4 bases, with 11 bases between the two germline ends. CDR3 length: 13 amino acids. CDR1 and CDR2 from the germline V gene are SQVTM and ANQGSEA. The CDR3 region has the DNA TGCAGCGTTCTTGGGGGTGGCACCGGGGAGCTGTTTTTT. Translated: CSVLGGGTGELFF.

This chain links TRBV11-3 with TRBJ2-3; weak D call: TRBD2 (5 bases). Germline lookup yields CDR1 SGHNT and CDR2 YENEEA. The germline V and J ends were trimmed by 4 bases and 1 base, with 12 bases remaining between them. The CDR3 covers 15 residues. CDR3 sequence reads: CASSSYERGTDTQYF. CDR3 coding DNA: TGTGCCAGCAGCTCATACGAGAGGGGCACAGATACGCAGTATTTT.

The rearrangement links TRBV12-5 to TRBJ2-1; D is possibly TRBD1 (5 bases). The V gene lost 3 bases and the J gene lost 9 bases, with 12 bases spanning the gap. Germline V lookup: CDR1 LGHNT, CDR2 FRNRAP. The CDR3 has 13 residues. The CDR3 sequence is CASGFSLGAEQFF. The CDR3 DNA sequence: TGTGCTAGTGGTTTTTCCTTAGGGGCTGAGCAGTTCTTC.

This sequence joins TRBV6-5 and TRBJ2-3; the match to TRBD2 covers 7 bases. J gave up 2 bases and V 0 bases, and 2 bases lay outside the gene matches. This CDR3 has 15 amino acids. CDR1 and CDR2 from the germline V gene are MNHEY and SVGAGI. The CDR3 nucleotides are TGTGCCAGCAGTTACTCTGCGGGGGTCACAGATACGCAGTATTTT. This encodes CASSYSAGVTDTQYF.